The clone carrying this T cell receptor (beta chain) was counted ten times or more. Its cognate antigen is unknown. This entry belongs to a study of T-cell reconstitution after alpha-beta-depleted transplantation in children. A TCRbeta library incorporating unique molecular identifiers was prepared. TCRdb ran MiXCR on the PCR reads and lists one entry per CDR3 protein. The repertoire holds 250,000 or so distinct CDR3 sequences, with 7.5% to 9.5% as singletons. The CDR3 extends over 13 amino acids. V lost 8 bases and J lost 0, with 12 bases in between. Germline loops: CDR1 SQVTM, CDR2 ANQGSEA. Study-wide points: A year post-transplant, T-cell counts and diversity derived mostly from newly produced T cells. TCRbeta diversity was high at day 60 in some patients (a result of surviving recipient T cells and thymic progenitors).

This clonotype was sampled from a male patient under 18 who had a stem cell transplant for acute lymphoblastic leukemia, so the T cells may come from the graft donor. The chain uses TRBV29-1 and TRBJ2-3; the D gene is possibly TRBD1 (6 bases). Material: PBMCs, mostly from graft donor cells, obtained 180 days after TCRalphabeta/CD19-depleted stem cell transplant. CDR3 nucleotide sequence: TGCAGCCTCGGACAGCTGAGCACAGATACGCAGTATTTT. It translates to CSLGQLSTDTQYF.